These 24 T cell receptor beta chains were sequenced from one sample in a study of cytomegalovirus exposure and HLA in healthy donors. A multiplex PCR was run with 60 Vbeta primers and 13 Jbeta primers. Libraries were prepared by immunoSEQ multiplex PCR; TCRdb keeps only in-frame clonotypes and omits some of them. Of roughly 190,000 clones in the sample, roughly an eighth were seen once. Specimen: PBMCs. These receptors originate from a man in his fifties or sixties in good health and CMV-seropositive.

V is TRBV5-1 and J is TRBJ2-7; a possible D gene is TRBD2 (7 bases). Germline V gene sequence: CDR1 SGHRS, CDR2 YFSETQ. This CDR3 is 13 amino acids long. The V gene lost 4 bases and the J gene lost 6 bases, with 14 bases spanning the gap. The CDR3 spells CASSPEGGAEQYF. In DNA form, the CDR3 reads TGCGCCAGCAGCCCCGAGGGGGGGGCCGAGCAGTACTTC.

The chain links TRBV5-6 to TRBJ2-5; D is uncertain. CDR1 is SGHDT and CDR2 is YYEEEE in the germline V gene. V lost 6 bases and J 5 bases, leaving 17 bases between the germline ends. CDR3 length equals 14 residues. The CDR3 DNA follows: TGTGCCAGCACACTTTTTGGTTTCGGGGAGACCCAGTACTTC. This encodes CASTLFGFGETQYF.

V gene TRBV10-1 combines with J gene TRBJ2-7; perhaps TRBD2 as D (6 bases). This CDR3 contains 14 residues. The germline V gene has CDR1 WNHNN and CDR2 SYGVQD (reference sequence). Between the trimmed V and J ends, which lost 6 bases and 3 bases, there was a span of 15 bases. CDR3 protein: CASSGTPGLYEQYF. The CDR3 nucleotides read TGCGCCAGCAGCGGGACTCCAGGCCTCTACGAGCAGTACTTC.

J is TRBJ1-3 and V is TRBV6-1, with 7 bases fitting TRBD1. Looked up from germline, CDR1 is MNHNS and CDR2 is SASEGT. This CDR3 has 15 residues. Trimming cost V 6 bases and J 4 bases; bases outside gene matches: 9. CDR3 sequence (DNA): TGTGCCAGCAGCCGGCCCGACAGGGTCGGAAACACCATATATTTT. Protein sequence: CASSRPDRVGNTIYF.

J is TRBJ1-1 and V is TRBV10-3; D gene ambiguous. The CDR3 has 13 residues. Germline assignment: CDR1 ENHRY and CDR2 SYGVKD. V was shortened by 3 bases and J by 7 bases, with 12 bases between the two germline ends. The CDR3: CAISESGEGEAFF. In DNA form, the CDR3 reads TGTGCCATCAGTGAAAGCGGAGAAGGTGAAGCTTTCTTT.

This clone was counted a few times. The V call is TRBV28, the J call TRBJ1-1; D remains ambiguous. V was trimmed by 5 bases and J by 0 bases, leaving 7 bases between them. Germline V lookup: CDR1 MDHEN, CDR2 SYDVKM. The CDR3 runs to 13 residues. The CDR3 reads CASSPVLNTEAFF. The DNA of the CDR3 is TGTGCCAGCAGTCCCGTTTTGAACACTGAAGCTTTCTTT.

This clone was counted between two and nine times. This chain links TRBV7-2 with TRBJ2-7, with 8 bases lining up with TRBD2. The trim removed 5 bases at V and 6 bases at J, leaving 6 bases unmatched. The CDR3 sequence is 13 residues long. Germline CDR1 reads SGHTA; CDR2 reads FQGNSA. CDR3 sequence: CASSPLAGTEQYV. DNA for the CDR3: TGTGCCAGCAGCCCCTTAGCGGGGACCGAGCAGTACGTC.

This chain joins TRBV7-8 and TRBJ2-7; D gene uncertain. The ends were cut back, 4 bases at V and 1 base at J, with 5 bases in the middle. The CDR3 loop spans 12 amino acids. The germline CDR1 and CDR2 sequences are SGHVS and FQNEAQ. For the CDR3, the DNA is TGTGCCAGCAGCTACAAGTCCTACGAGCAGTACTTC. Translation gives CASSYKSYEQYF.

This clone was detected only a few times. This chain joins TRBV6-1 and TRBJ2-3; possibly TRBD1 for D (6 bases). The CDR3 contains 15 residues. Looked up from germline, CDR1 is MNHNS and CDR2 is SASEGT. Trimming removed 2 bases at V and 4 bases at J, with 13 bases between. CDR3 in amino acids: CASSESGARPDTQYF. As DNA, the CDR3 is TGTGCCAGCAGTGAATCAGGGGCCCGCCCAGATACGCAGTATTTT.

In this sample, this clone turned up a few times. The rearrangement joins TRBV4-1 to TRBJ1-2; the D gene is possibly TRBD1 (5 bases). The CDR3 is 17 residues long. Germline CDR1 MGHRA, CDR2 YSYEKL. V was trimmed by 3 bases and J by 5 bases, leaving 22 bases between them. The CDR3 DNA follows: TGCGCCAGCAGCCACCAAGGGGTGCAGGGATCCTATTATGGCTACACCTTC. It is translated as CASSHQGVQGSYYGYTF.

There are a few counts of this clone. The genes are TRBV6-1 and TRBJ2-1, with D unclear. CDR3 length equals 14 residues. Germline CDR1 reads MNHNS; CDR2 reads SASEGT. Trimming took off 10 bases at V and 9 bases at J, with 22 bases between the two ends. The CDR3 DNA reads TGTGCCACCCAGGCCCCGACGCATACTGGTGAGCAGTTCTTC. Translated, it gives CATQAPTHTGEQFF.

The genes are TRBV5-1 and TRBJ2-7; 15 bases align to TRBD2. The CDR3 is 17 amino acids. V lost 4 bases, J lost 2 bases, and 7 bases stayed unmatched. Germline V lookup: CDR1 SGHRS, CDR2 YFSETQ. The CDR3 loop is CASSIGTSGGRTYEQYF. CDR3 sequence (DNA): TGCGCCAGCAGCATAGGGACTAGCGGGGGGCGAACCTACGAGCAGTACTTC.

This clone was detected a few times. The gene calls are TRBV25-1 and TRBJ2-7; D perhaps matches TRBD1 (5 bases). Looked up from germline, CDR1 is MGHDK and CDR2 is SYGVNS. The CDR3 spans 14 residues. The germline V and J ends were trimmed by 5 bases and 4 bases, with 15 bases remaining between them. The CDR3, as DNA: TGTGCCAGCAGTATGCCAGGGCCGACTTACGAGCAGTACTTC. Its translation: CASSMPGPTYEQYF.

For the CDR3, the DNA is TGTGCCTGGACCGGCAGAGGGTCTGGGGCCAACGTCCTGACTTTC. This translates into CAWTGRGSGANVLTF. This chain links TRBV30 with TRBJ2-6; TRBD2 might be the D (5 bases). The germline V gene encodes CDR1 GTSNPN and CDR2 SVGIG (reference sequence). The V and J ends lost 4 bases and 1 base respectively, with 11 bases between them. The CDR3 covers 15 residues. Looking up the rest from reference TRBV30 and TRBJ2-6 gives the full variable domain: SQTIHQWPATLVQPVGSPLSLECTVEGTSNPNLYWYRQAAGRGLQLLFYSVGIGQISSEVPQNLSASRPQDRQFILSSKKLLLSDSGFYLCAWTGRGSGANVLTFGAGSRLTVL.

The V gene is TRBV4-3, the J gene TRBJ2-3; 9 bases agree with TRBD2. Looked up from germline, CDR1 is LGHNA and CDR2 is YSLEER. V shed 4 bases and J 3 bases; nucleotides not matched to a gene: 5. This CDR3 region has 15 residues. This CDR3 reads CASSLSGGTTDTQYF. CDR3 DNA sequence: TGCGCCAGCAGCCTTAGCGGGGGAACGACAGATACGCAGTATTTT.

This clone was detected only a few times. The chain joins TRBV4-3 to TRBJ1-1; 8 bases align to TRBD1. J gave up 0 bases and V 1 base, and 1 base lay outside the gene matches. Per the germline V gene, CDR1 is LGHNA and CDR2 is YSLEER. This CDR3 contains 15 residues. CDR3 region: CASSQADRVNTEAFF. For the CDR3, the DNA is TGCGCCAGCAGCCAAGCGGACAGGGTGAACACTGAAGCTTTCTTT.

V and J are TRBV5-1 and TRBJ2-3; D is uncertain. Germline V gives CDR1 SGHRS, CDR2 YFSETQ. The V gene lost 0 bases and the J gene lost 2 bases, with 10 bases spanning the gap. The CDR3 totals 15 residues. The CDR3: CASSLARVFTDTQYF. The CDR3 DNA is TGCGCCAGCAGCTTGGCCCGAGTATTCACAGATACGCAGTATTTT.

Only a few counts were recorded for this clone. J is TRBJ1-4 and V is TRBV5-3; 7 bases agree with TRBD1. Being an ORF, TRBV5-3 has a function that is uncertain. CDR3 size: 17 residues. V gave up 0 bases and J gave up 4 bases; unmatched junction bases: 9. The CDR3 spells CARSLGPRDSFNEKLFF. The DNA for the CDR3 is TGTGCCAGAAGCTTGGGTCCTAGGGACAGCTTTAATGAAAAACTGTTTTTT.

The rearrangement links TRBV10-3 to TRBJ1-6; D is uncertain. The germline gives CDR1 ENHRY, CDR2 SYGVKD. The CDR3 has 12 residues. Trimming left V 9 bases short and J 7 bases short, with 10 bases between. The CDR3 protein is CAIGSNNSPLHF. The CDR3 DNA sequence: TGTGCCATTGGCAGTAACAATTCACCCCTCCACTTT.

The chain joins TRBV5-1 to TRBJ2-4; maybe TRBD1 (6 bases). This CDR3 has 14 amino acids. The V gene's germline CDR1 is SGHRS and CDR2 YFSETQ. With 4 bases removed from V and 1 base from J, the gap between germline ends came to 9 bases. The CDR3 DNA reads TGCGCCAGCAGCCAGGGGTCGGCCAAAAACATTCAGTACTTC. Translation: CASSQGSAKNIQYF.

The rearrangement links TRBV5-1 to TRBJ2-3, with a weak D call TRBD1 (6 bases). Germline V gene lookup returns CDR1 SGHRS and CDR2 YFSETQ. The CDR3 length is 16 residues. V dropped 4 bases and J dropped 0 bases, with 15 bases sitting between them. Here the CDR3 DNA reads TGCGCCAGCAGCCTGGAAGGACAGAGTAGCACAGATACGCAGTATTTT. The encoded protein is CASSLEGQSSTDTQYF. The whole variable domain, remainder taken from reference TRBV5-1 and TRBJ2-3, is KAGVTQTPRYLIKTRGQQVTLSCSPISGHRSVSWYQQTPGQGLQFLFEYFSETQRNKGNFPGRFSGRQFSNSRSEMNVSTLELGDSALYLCASSLEGQSSTDTQYFGPGTRLTVL.

Only a few counts were recorded for this clone. The V gene is TRBV2, the J gene TRBJ1-6; the match to TRBD1 covers 7 bases. V was pared by 6 bases and J by 7 bases, with 6 bases of the junction left unmatched. Germline values: CDR1 SNHLY, CDR2 FYNNEI. The length of the CDR3 is 14 residues. The CDR3 DNA is TGTGCCAGCAGGCAGGGGGGTCGGAATTCACCCCTCCACTTT. Its protein product is CASRQGGRNSPLHF. Complete variable domain (other parts from reference TRBV2 and TRBJ1-6): EPEVTQTPSHQVTQMGQEVILRCVPISNHLYFYWYRQILGQKVEFLVSFYNNEISEKSEIFDDQFSVERPDGSNFTLKIRSTKLEDSAMYFCASRQGGRNSPLHFGNGTRLTVT.

This clone has a handful of counts. V usage is TRBV5-6 and J usage is TRBJ1-4, with a weak D call TRBD1 (5 bases). Trimming cost V 4 bases and J 5 bases, with 15 bases left between them. Germline CDR1 is SGHDT and CDR2 is YYEEEE. This CDR3 is built from 15 residues. The CDR3 loop reads CASSIIQGLNEKLFF. The CDR3, as DNA: TGTGCCAGCAGCATAATCCAGGGCCTAAATGAAAAACTGTTTTTT.

The V and J genes are TRBV4-2 and TRBJ2-7, with 10 bases identical to TRBD2. Trimming cost V 4 bases and J 2 bases; bases outside gene matches: 8. The germline CDR1 and CDR2 sequences are LGHNA and YNFKEQ. The CDR3 extends over 16 amino acids. Here the CDR3 reads CASSLERTSGPYEQYF. The CDR3 nucleotides read TGTGCCAGCAGCCTCGAAAGGACTAGCGGACCCTACGAGCAGTACTTC.